This TCR beta chain was retrieved from a study of beta chain features in type 1 diabetes. Overall study results and limits: TCRB CDR3s were moderately but significantly shorter in Type 1 diabetes patients in all four CD4+ subsets.

As regards this clone: Its specificity is unknown.

Isolated RNA was reverse transcribed in full, so expressed TCRB transcripts were sequenced. TCRdb's copy holds only in-frame clones and misses some; the assay was immunoSEQ multiplex PCR. The sample has approximately 170,000 clones, 6% to 9% seen once. The CDR3 length is 16 residues. Per germline, CDR1 SEHNR and CDR2 FQNEAQ (reference sequence). With V trimmed by 5 bases and J by 7 bases, 9 bases remained unmatched. The source is a man younger than 30 with type 1 diabetes. The sequencing input was central memory CD4+ T cells from blood. V usage is TRBV7-9 and J usage is TRBJ2-1; 12 bases fit TRBD1. The CDR3 sequence is CASSPPGQGARNEQFF. The CDR3 nucleotides are TGTGCCAGCAGCCCGCCGGGACAGGGGGCCAGGAATGAGCAGTTCTTC.